This T cell receptor (beta chain) was identified during a study of radiation and T cells in renal cell carcinoma. Study-wide results and caveats: Top tumor clonotypes rose in blood 2 weeks post-radiation, then contracted.

The time point is: blood 4 weeks post-SBRT, at nephrectomy. Treatment denoted: 15 Gy SBRT to primary tumor, nephrectomy 4 weeks later. Blood was sampled at baseline, 2 weeks and 4 weeks after SBRT. Only in-frame clones appear in the TCRdb table, and some are missing; sequencing was by immunoSEQ multiplex PCR. Counted here are approximately 170,000 clones, about 87% occurring once; the ten biggest clones make up approximately 11%. As concerns this clone: Its antigen is unidentified.

Per the germline V gene, CDR1 is MNHEY and CDR2 is SMNVEV (reference sequence). The length of the CDR3 is 14 residues. V lost 2 bases to trimming and J lost 5 bases, with 12 bases between them. The chain combines TRBV27 with TRBJ2-5; no definite D call. This TCR was recovered from a woman aged 45 to 65 with renal cell carcinoma. The specimen comprised blood, sampled from a patient whose treatment included radiotherapy and nephrectomy. CDR3 in amino acids: CASSLQAWSETQYF. In DNA, the CDR3 is TGTGCCAGCAGTTTACAGGCCTGGAGCGAGACCCAGTACTTC.